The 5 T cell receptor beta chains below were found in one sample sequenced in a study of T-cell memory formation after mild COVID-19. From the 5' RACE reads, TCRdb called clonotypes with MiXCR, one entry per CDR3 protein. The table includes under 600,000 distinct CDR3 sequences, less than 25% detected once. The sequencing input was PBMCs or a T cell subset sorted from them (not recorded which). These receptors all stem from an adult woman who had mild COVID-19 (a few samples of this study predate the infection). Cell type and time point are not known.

CDR3 protein: CATSDTPGGPYNEQFF. CDR3 in DNA: TGTGCCACCAGTGATACTCCGGGAGGGCCGTACAATGAGCAGTTCTTC. The V gene is TRBV24-1, the J gene TRBJ2-1; TRBD2 matches 8 bases. J gave up 4 bases and V 3 bases, and 7 bases lay outside the gene matches. The CDR3 consists of 16 residues. Germline CDR1 and CDR2: KGHDR and SFDVKD.

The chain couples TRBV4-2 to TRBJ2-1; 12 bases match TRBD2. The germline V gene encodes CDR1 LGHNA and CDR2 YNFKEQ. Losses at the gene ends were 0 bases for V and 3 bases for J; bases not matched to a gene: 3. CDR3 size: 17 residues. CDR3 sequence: CASSQDGTSGYYNEQFF. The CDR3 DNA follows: TGTGCCAGCAGCCAAGACGGGACTAGCGGGTACTACAATGAGCAGTTCTTC.

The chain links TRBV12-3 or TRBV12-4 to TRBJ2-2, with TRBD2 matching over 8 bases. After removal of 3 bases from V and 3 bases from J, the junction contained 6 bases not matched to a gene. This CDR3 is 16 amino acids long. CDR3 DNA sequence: TGTGCCAGCAGTTTTAGGCGGGGGGCTTACACCGGGGAGCTGTTTTTT. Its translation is CASSFRRGAYTGELFF.

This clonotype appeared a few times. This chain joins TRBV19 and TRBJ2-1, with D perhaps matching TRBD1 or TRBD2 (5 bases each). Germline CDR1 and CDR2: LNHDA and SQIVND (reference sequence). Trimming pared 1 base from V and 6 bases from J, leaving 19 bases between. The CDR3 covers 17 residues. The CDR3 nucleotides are TGTGCCAGTAGTATAGTGTGGGGCGGAGGAAGGGGCAATGAGCAGTTCTTC. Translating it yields CASSIVWGGGRGNEQFF. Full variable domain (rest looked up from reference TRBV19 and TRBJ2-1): DGGITQSPKYLFRKEGQNVTLSCEQNLNHDAMYWYRQDPGQGLRLIYYSQIVNDFQKGDIAEGYSVSREKKESFPLTVTSAQKNPTAFYLCASSIVWGGGRGNEQFFGPGTRLTVL.

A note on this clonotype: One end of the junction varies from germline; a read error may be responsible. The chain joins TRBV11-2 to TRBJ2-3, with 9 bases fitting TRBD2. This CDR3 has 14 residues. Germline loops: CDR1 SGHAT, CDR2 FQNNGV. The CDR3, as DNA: TGTTCCAGCAGCTCTGGGACTAGCATCCATACGCAGTATTTT. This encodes CSSSSGTSIHTQYF.